Detailed here is one T cell receptor beta chain. The antigen this receptor binds is unknown. Within one base of it there is no much larger clone, and no base qualities were kept. In total, just over 650 healthy bone marrow donors made up the cohort. Cohort members were all nominally healthy when sampled, although unrecorded immune exposures were likely present. The donor was CMV seropositive and belonged to the group of around 300 seropositive cohort members. A peripheral blood sample was provided by each donor, and peripheral blood mononuclear cells were used for TCR beta sequencing. Genomic DNA extraction from the blood cell samples was performed with the Qiagen DNeasy Blood Extraction Kit. These data come from a study of cytomegalovirus exposure and HLA in healthy donors (dated by TCRdb to about 2017). Concerning the study at large: An earlier analysis of 587 of the donors reported approximately 270 Gb of sequence data and roughly 110 million unique TCR beta sequences from about 200 million T cells. Approximately 300 gigabases of sequencing data and roughly 81 million unique TCR sequences made up an early release that covered about 640 HLA-typed donors. Of the approximately 400 genotyped donors, approximately 83% fell in the genetic ancestry cluster associated with self-reported Caucasian donors. The study aimed to test whether signatures of past pathogen exposure could be identified by cataloging public T cell receptors. Using immunosequencing, the study profiled T cell repertoires from fewer than 700 subjects and related those repertoires to cytomegalovirus serostatus. Along with the roughly 700-subject first cohort, a separate validation cohort of 120 different subjects was used. To predict cytomegalovirus infection status, the study combined high-throughput TCR immunosequencing, statistical association of individual TCRs with disease status, and machine learning. To study patterns of TCR occurrence, a later analysis re-analyzed previously published TCR beta repertoires from 550 to 800 donors and added high-resolution HLA genotyping. The later analysis used no new phenotypic data to find candidate immune exposures, relying instead on TCR beta sequences and their occurrence across donors. To decide whether each TCR beta V gene segment behaved as functional or pseudogenic, an earlier analysis of fewer than 750 of the donors relied on high-throughput TCR beta sequencing. Alongside the repertoire data, information on donor age, sex, ethnicity and CMV serostatus was compiled. A later genetic analysis used genome-wide SNP genotypes for about three fifths of the 666 donors, treating that subset as a discovery cohort. Every discovery cohort repertoire had been produced on one sequencing platform. HLA typing covered class I and class II loci at four-digit resolution. The number of typed donors differed by locus: about 620-640 for A, B, C, DRB1 and DQB1; about 520 for DQA1; approximately 600 for DPA1; and about 450 for DPB1. Because of strong linkage in the cohort, roughly five DR-DQ haplotypes were treated as single units for association and clustering. On average, around 240,000 unique TCR beta nucleotide sequences were sequenced per donor among some 420 genotyped donors of the cohort, with roughly 19% of those sequences being non-productive.

Study-wide findings and limitations: At a false discovery rate of 0.05, a later analysis linked fewer than 20,000 TCR beta sequences to specific HLA alleles. In an earlier analysis of some 550 of the donors, most TCR beta V segments were observed in productive rearrangements about 87% or about 30% of the time, broadly matching IMGT annotations. A later analysis found that most CMV-associated TCR beta chains appeared HLA-restricted, with HLA associations seemingly driven largely by CMV exposure. The classifier was reported to diagnose cytomegalovirus status with high specificity and sensitivity in both the original cohort and the validation cohort. In a later genetic analysis, a missense DCLRE1C variant was associated with V-gene and J-gene trimming of TCR beta chains, and the association was replicated in an independent cohort. The study gave a list of about 170 TCR beta chains associated with cytomegalovirus. A cluster of highly shared sequence variants was judged likely to be a technical artifact of the sequencing pipeline. The earlier analysis of approximately 590 of the donors excluded some 16 rarely observed V segments, including chromosome 9 orphons, because counts were too low. In a later analysis, HLA-associated TCR beta chains showed more clonal expansion and lower generation probabilities than non-associated chains that were equally common. Because some donors lacked HLA typing at each locus, the association tests relied only on the typed subset. In this cohort, only TCR beta chains were sequenced, and detectable features were limited by the absence of alpha or paired-chain data. Most TCR sequences were seen in very few donors, while some public TCRs were found in many individuals. The authors suggested that the approach could potentially be generalized to other disease states and immunological phenotypes. Compared with the approximately 710-donor mean, donors in an Asian-associated ancestry cluster had fewer N-insertions in productive TCRs, according to a later genetic analysis. When HLA alleles, especially DR and DQ, strongly co-occurred, TCR associations were difficult to assign to individual alleles. In a later analysis, several top co-occurrence clusters were reported to appear linked to parvovirus B19, influenza, CMV and Epstein-Barr virus. Correlated functional status among segregating V segments might be attributable to linkage disequilibrium, but an unknown experimental factor could not be ruled out. According to a later analysis, TCR association rates differed among HLA loci, with DRB1 alleles showing the most associated TCRs and HLA-C alleles showing the fewest. Some IMGT-functional V segments, including TRBV6-2 and TRBV6-3, could not be told apart with the 87-base-pair reads, so those segments were excluded. A further reported finding was that TCR beta sequences accurately predicted the HLA-A and HLA-B alleles for most subjects in the first cohort. Presence/absence analyses assumed roughly uniform sequencing depth across donors, an assumption that may not hold. A few of the identified cytomegalovirus-associated TCR beta chains were confirmed in vitro to be specific for cytomegalovirus antigens. For the cohort, immune exposure information was limited to CMV serostatus.

Library preparation employed the immunoSEQ multiplex PCR assay. The multiplex PCR relied on a mix of 60 forward primers for TCR Vbeta segments and 13 reverse primers for TCR Jbeta segments. Amplification of the CDR3 region of rearranged TCR beta genes was performed with a multiplex PCR assay on genomic DNA. Amplified TCR beta libraries were sequenced as 87-base-pair reads on the Illumina HiSeq System. The published analysis was carried out like this. A later analysis counted tens of millions of unique TCR beta chains across the approximately 700 repertoires, and about 10 million of these chains were shared by at least two donors. Raw reads were error-corrected and collapsed into unique sequences with a nearest-neighbor algorithm that merged closely related sequences to remove PCR and sequencing errors. V, D and J gene segments were assigned by aligning CDR3 sequences to IMGT reference sequences. For a sequence to be retained, at least a six-nucleotide match to both a V gene segment and a J gene segment was required. A rearrangement was called productive if the CDR3 had no stop codons and remained in frame with V and J, and every other rearrangement was called non-productive. Following IMGT convention, CDR3 was defined as the stretch from the second conserved V-encoded cysteine up to the conserved J-encoded phenylalanine. Sequences without an unambiguous match to a single V gene segment were excluded from the earlier analysis of 450 to 650 of the donors. An earlier analysis of 550 to 650 of the donors classified V segments as functional when productive rearrangements were above 56.7% and as segregating when the standard deviation between donors was above 5%. A statistical classification framework was built for diagnosing cytomegalovirus status from the catalog of TCR beta chain sequences. A later analysis assigned V and J genes by comparing TCR nucleotide sequences with IMGT/GENE-DB human TR gene sequences. A later analysis assigned CDR3 sequences and most-parsimonious VDJ recombination scenarios with the TCRdist pipeline. In a later analysis, each TCR beta chain was defined by its CDR3 amino acid sequence together with its V-gene family, and reads lacking a unique V-gene family were excluded. A later analysis removed 450 to 600 highly shared, low-generation-probability nucleotide sequences to deal with suspected cross-contamination and a sequencing artifact. A later analysis calculated a clonal expansion index for each public chain from normalized within-repertoire ranks of inferred template counts. A later analysis computed generation probabilities with a VDJ recombination model fitted to out-of-frame rearrangements, and checked the results against IGoR. Hypergeometric tests were used in a later analysis to score TCR-TCR, TCR-HLA and TCR-CMV co-occurrence, with a repertoire-size bias correction applied to the TCR pairs. In a later analysis, false discovery rates were estimated by permuting HLA or CMV assignments 20 times. In a later analysis, co-occurring TCRs were grouped with DBSCAN, and TCRdist sequence similarity was added when clustering was performed within HLA-allele-positive subsets. Repertoires with fewer than 30,000 or more than 120,000 public chains were left out of co-occurrence clustering, as were a handful of repertoires with anomalous nucleotide sharing. The immuneACCESS repertoire file appears here via TCRdb, limited to in-frame rearrangements. These files lack a portion of the clones; in checked studies, under half of the deficit traces to unresolved V genes, and the cause of the others is not known. V and J calls and clone size are given by that table; D and trimming were obtained from the DNA. Counted in this sample were roughly 120,000 clones; under 85% of them appeared once. Clones ranked in the top ten supply 4% to 5.5% of the sample.

From its cysteine to its phenylalanine, the CDR3 spans 17 amino acids. Only CDR3 DNA remains: 51 bases, in frame from the first base. For CDR1 and CDR2, the germline V gene (reference sequence) lists LNHDA and SQIVND. The germline V and J ends show losses of 6 bases and 4 bases respectively, and no gene match explains 13 bases of the junction. Sequencing was done on a sample of PBMCs. The sequence was obtained from a man aged 25-40 years in good health and CMV-seropositive. The chain is made from TRBV19 and TRBJ2-7, with 12 bases matching TRBD1. The CDR3 region has the sequence CASRRGFGTGGKYEQYF. DNA sequence: TGTGCCAGTAGGAGGGGATTCGGGACAGGGGGCAAGTACGAGCAGTACTTC.